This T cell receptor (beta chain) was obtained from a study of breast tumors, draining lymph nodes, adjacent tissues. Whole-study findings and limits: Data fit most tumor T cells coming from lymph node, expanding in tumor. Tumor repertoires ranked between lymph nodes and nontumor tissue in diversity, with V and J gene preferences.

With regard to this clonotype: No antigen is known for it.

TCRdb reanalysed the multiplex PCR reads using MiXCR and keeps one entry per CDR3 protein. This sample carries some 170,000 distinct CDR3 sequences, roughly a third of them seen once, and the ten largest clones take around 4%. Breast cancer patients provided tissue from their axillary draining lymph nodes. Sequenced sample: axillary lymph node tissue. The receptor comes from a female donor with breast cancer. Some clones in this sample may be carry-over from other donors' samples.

The CDR3 nucleotides read TGTGCGTCGAGGGGGAGCAATCAGCCCCAGCATTTCGGTGACCAGTACTTC. It yields the protein CASRGSNQPQHFGDQYF. The V gene is TRBV12-3 or TRBV12-4, the J gene TRBJ2-5; D is perhaps TRBD1 (6 bases). The CDR3 runs 17 residues.